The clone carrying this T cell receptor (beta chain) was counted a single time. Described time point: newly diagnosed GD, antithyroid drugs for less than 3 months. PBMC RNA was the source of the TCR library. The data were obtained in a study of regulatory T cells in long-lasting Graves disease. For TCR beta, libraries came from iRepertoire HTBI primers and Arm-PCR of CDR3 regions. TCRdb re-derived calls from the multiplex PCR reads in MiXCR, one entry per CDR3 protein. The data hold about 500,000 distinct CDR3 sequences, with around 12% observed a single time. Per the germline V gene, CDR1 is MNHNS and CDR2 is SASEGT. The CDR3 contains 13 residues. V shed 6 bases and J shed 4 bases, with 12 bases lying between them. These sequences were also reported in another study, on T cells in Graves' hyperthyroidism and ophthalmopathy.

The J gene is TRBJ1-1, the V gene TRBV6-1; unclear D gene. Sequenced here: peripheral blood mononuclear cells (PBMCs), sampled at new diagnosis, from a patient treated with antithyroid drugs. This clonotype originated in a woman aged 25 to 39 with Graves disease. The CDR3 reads CASRPPGSTEAFF. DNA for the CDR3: TGTGCCAGCAGGCCCCCGGGATCCACTGAAGCTTTCTTT.